Below are 2 T cell receptor beta chains sequenced from a single sample in a study of blood T cell repertoires in COVID-19. Profiled with immunoSEQ multiplex PCR; TCRdb holds only in-frame clones, not every one. This table has 130,000 to 150,000 clones, more than 60% appearing once. The sequenced sample consisted of peripheral blood. The receptors originated from a woman aged 55-70 years with acute or convalescent COVID-19.

The V and J genes are TRBV5-6 and TRBJ2-1; the match to TRBD2 covers 14 bases. The CDR3 extends over 17 amino acids. The V gene's germline CDR1 is SGHDT and CDR2 YYEEEE. The trim removed 3 bases at V and 5 bases at J, leaving 7 bases unmatched. The CDR3 DNA reads as TGTGCCAGCAGCTCAGGGACTAGCGGGAGATCGGACAATGAGCAGTTCTTC. Its translation: CASSSGTSGRSDNEQFF.

There are a few counts of this clone. The genes are TRBV19 and TRBJ2-1, with TRBD1 identical over 9 bases. The V gene end was trimmed by 3 bases and the J gene end by 5 bases; junction bases not matched to a gene: 8. This CDR3 is 16 amino acids long. The V gene's germline CDR1 is LNHDA and CDR2 SQIVND (reference sequence). The DNA of the CDR3 is TGTGCCAGTAGTATGAGGGACAGGGTATGGGACAATGAGCAGTTCTTC. This sequence encodes CASSMRDRVWDNEQFF.